This T cell receptor (beta chain) was identified during a study of OX40 agonist ivuxolimab in advanced cancers. Study-level background: Ivuxolimab, which is an agonistic anti-OX40 (CD134) antibody, was administered to the patients. Among those enrolled, mean age was about 63 years (range roughly 23 to 85) and roughly 84% were male. Study-wide findings and caveats: Expanded clones tended on average to be more numerous among CD8+ T cells than CD4+. At doses 0.1 to 3.0 mg/kg, CD4+ and CD8+ clones expanded.

The CDR3 contains 15 residues. The ends were cut back, 3 bases at V and 5 bases at J, with 16 bases in the middle. Germline V CDR1 and CDR2: SGHTA, FQGNSA. About this clone itself: The antigen is not known.

TCRdb's table, derived via immunoSEQ multiplex PCR, lists solely in-frame clones and lacks some. The sample records tens of thousands of clones, roughly 90% being singletons. The clonotype comes from an adult with an advanced solid tumor such as melanoma, head and neck, liver or kidney cancer. The chain has TRBV7-2 and TRBJ1-1; no clear D gene. The sample consisted of CD4+ or CD8+ T cells sorted from blood, taken in a trial of the OX40 agonist ivuxolimab. CDR3 in DNA: TGTGCCAGCAGCTTCGCCCGATCCCTGAGAACTGAAGCTTTCTTT. Translated: CASSFARSLRTEAFF.